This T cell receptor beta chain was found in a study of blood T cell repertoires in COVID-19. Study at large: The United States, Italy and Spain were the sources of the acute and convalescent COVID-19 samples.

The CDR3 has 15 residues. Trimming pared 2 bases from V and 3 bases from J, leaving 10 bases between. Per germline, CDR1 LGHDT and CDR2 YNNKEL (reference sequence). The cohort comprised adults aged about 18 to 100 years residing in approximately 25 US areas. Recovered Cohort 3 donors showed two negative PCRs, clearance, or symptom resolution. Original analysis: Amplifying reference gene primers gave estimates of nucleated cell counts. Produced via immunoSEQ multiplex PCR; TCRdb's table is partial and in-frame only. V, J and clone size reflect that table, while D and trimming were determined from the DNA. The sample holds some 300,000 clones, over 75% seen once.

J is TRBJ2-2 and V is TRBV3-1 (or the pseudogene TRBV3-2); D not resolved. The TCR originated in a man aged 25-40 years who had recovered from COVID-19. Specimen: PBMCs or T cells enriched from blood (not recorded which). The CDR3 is CASSQPGRDTGELFF. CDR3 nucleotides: TGTGCCAGCAGCCAACCTGGCCGGGACACCGGGGAGCTGTTTTTT.